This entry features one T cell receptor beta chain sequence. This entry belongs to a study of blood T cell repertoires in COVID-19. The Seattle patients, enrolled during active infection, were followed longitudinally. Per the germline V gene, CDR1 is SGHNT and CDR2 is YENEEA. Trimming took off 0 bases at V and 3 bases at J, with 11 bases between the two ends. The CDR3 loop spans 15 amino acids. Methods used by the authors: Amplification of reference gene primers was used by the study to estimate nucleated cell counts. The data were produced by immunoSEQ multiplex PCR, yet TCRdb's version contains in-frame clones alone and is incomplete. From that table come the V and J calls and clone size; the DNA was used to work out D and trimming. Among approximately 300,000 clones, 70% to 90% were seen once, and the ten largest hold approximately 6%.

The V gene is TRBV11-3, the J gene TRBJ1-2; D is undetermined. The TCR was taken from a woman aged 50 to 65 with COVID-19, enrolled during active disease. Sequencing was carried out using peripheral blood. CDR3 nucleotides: TGTGCCAGCAGCTTAGAGGAGCGAGTTGACTATGGCTACACCTTC. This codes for CASSLEERVDYGYTF.